These 17 T cell receptor beta chains were sequenced from one sample in a study of control samples from healthy donors and cancer patients. Data came from immunoSEQ multiplex PCR; TCRdb stores just in-frame clones and leaves some out. The sample lists 15,000 or so clones, 80% to 90% occurring once. Sequenced input: PBMCs. These receptors originate from a woman aged 65 to 85 with colorectal cancer.

In this sample, this clone turned up once. V is TRBV7-8 and J is TRBJ2-3; 10 bases are a match to TRBD2. The CDR3 has 16 residues. Germline V gene lookup returns CDR1 SGHVS and CDR2 FQNEAQ. After removal of 2 bases from V and 3 bases from J, the junction contained 5 bases not matched to a gene. The CDR3 DNA reads as TGTGCCAGCAGCTTATCTAGCGGGAGTGCGACAGATACGCAGTATTTT. Translated: CASSLSSGSATDTQYF.

The J gene is TRBJ2-7, the V gene TRBV5-6; 7 nucleotides align to TRBD2. This CDR3 spans 13 amino acids. V was clipped by 4 bases and J by 2 bases; unmatched bases: 3. The germline CDR1 and CDR2 sequences are SGHDT and YYEEEE. For the CDR3, the DNA is TGTGCCAGCAGCCGGACTAGGACCTACGAGCAGTACTTC. The encoded protein is CASSRTRTYEQYF.

The genes are TRBV24-1 and TRBJ2-3; the D gene could be TRBD1 or TRBD2 (6 bases each). Trimming cost V 1 base and J 6 bases, with 7 bases left between them. Germline lookup yields CDR1 KGHDR and CDR2 SFDVKD. The CDR3 is made up of 13 amino acids. The CDR3: CATSDLGGDTQYF. The CDR3 DNA follows: TGTGCCACCAGTGATTTAGGGGGGGATACGCAGTATTTT.

V gene TRBV5-4 combines with J gene TRBJ2-6, with TRBD1 identical over 7 bases. This CDR3 comprises 17 residues. From germline, CDR1 is SGHNT and CDR2 YYREEE (reference sequence). Trimming took 1 base from V and 0 from J; bases not matched to a gene: 4. The CDR3 bases are TGTGCCAGCAGCTTGACGACAGGGAACTCTGGGGCCAACGTCCTGACTTTC. Translating gives CASSLTTGNSGANVLTF.

The chain is built from TRBV9 and TRBJ1-5, with a possible D match to TRBD1 (6 bases). Germline assignment: CDR1 SGDLS and CDR2 YYNGEE. V lost 3 bases, J lost 4 bases, and 11 bases lay in between. The CDR3 is made up of 14 amino acids. The CDR3 sequence is CASSAQGSNQPQHF. CDR3 DNA: TGTGCCAGCAGCGCCCAGGGGTCGAATCAGCCCCAGCATTTT.

The V gene is TRBV30, the J gene TRBJ2-7; D might be TRBD2 (6 bases). CDR1 and CDR2 from the germline V gene are GTSNPN and SVGIG (reference sequence). The CDR3 runs 12 residues. Trimming took 5 bases from V and 3 from J, leaving 11 bases between them. The chain's CDR3 is CAWRRGGYEQYF. In DNA form, the CDR3 reads TGTGCCTGGCGGAGGGGTGGCTACGAGCAGTACTTC.

The gene calls are TRBV4-3 and TRBJ2-2, with TRBD1 identical over 7 bases. The germline gives CDR1 LGHNA, CDR2 YSLEER. CDR3 length: 17 residues. After removal of 4 bases from V and 2 bases from J, the junction contained 10 bases not matched to a gene. The CDR3 DNA follows: TGCGCCAGCAGCCGGGCCGCCGGGACAGCTAACACCGGGGAGCTGTTTTTT. Encoded protein: CASSRAAGTANTGELFF.

The count of this clone is one. The chain employs TRBV24-1 and TRBJ2-3, with 10 bases aligning to TRBD2. Germline assignment: CDR1 KGHDR and CDR2 SFDVKD. Unmatched junction bases numbered 0, after V lost 3 bases and J lost 1 base. This CDR3 comprises 15 residues. In nucleotides, the CDR3 is TGTGCCACCAGTGATAGCGGGGGGGGCACAGATACGCAGTATTTT. Translation: CATSDSGGGTDTQYF.

This clone was counted a single time. The chain uses TRBV5-8 and TRBJ2-7, with D possibly TRBD2 on 5 matching bases. Trimming pared 2 bases from V and 0 bases from J, leaving 9 bases between. CDR3 length: 14 amino acids. Per germline, CDR1 SGHTS and CDR2 YDEGEE. The CDR3 spells CASSFGLNSYEQYF. CDR3 DNA sequence: TGTGCCAGCAGCTTTGGACTCAACTCCTACGAGCAGTACTTC.

V usage is TRBV7-9 and J usage is TRBJ1-3; D is uncertain. CDR3 length: 14 amino acids. Germline CDR1 is SEHNR and CDR2 is FQNEAQ (reference sequence). Trimming left V 2 bases short and J 0 bases short, with 5 bases between. The chain's CDR3 is CASSLKNSGNTIYF. The CDR3 DNA reads as TGTGCCAGCAGCTTAAAGAACTCTGGAAACACCATATATTTT.

A single count supports this clone. The chain carries TRBV6-5 and TRBJ1-4; TRBD1 is a possible D gene (6 bases). The CDR3 totals 16 residues. V was pared by 4 bases and J by 5 bases, with 17 bases between. Germline V gives CDR1 MNHEY, CDR2 SVGAGI. The CDR3 sequence: CASSFSWGGGNEKLFF. CDR3 nucleotide sequence: TGTGCCAGCAGTTTCTCTTGGGGGGGCGGGAATGAAAAACTGTTTTTT.

The chain links TRBV11-2 to TRBJ1-6, with D unresolved. The CDR3 is 15 amino acids. V lost 5 bases to trimming and J lost 10 bases, with 18 bases between them. The V gene's germline CDR1 is SGHAT and CDR2 FQNNGV. The CDR3 reads CASSPGLGPGSPLHF. The CDR3 nucleotides are TGTGCCAGCAGCCCTGGGTTAGGGCCGGGATCACCCCTCCACTTT. Combining the CDR3 with reference TRBV11-2 and TRBJ1-6 gives the whole variable domain EAGVAQSPRYKIIEKRQSVAFWCNPISGHATLYWYQQILGQGPKLLIQFQNNGVVDDSQLPKDRFSAERLKGVDSTLKIQPAKLEDSAVYLCASSPGLGPGSPLHFGNGTRLTVT.

This chain links TRBV5-4 with TRBJ1-3; 7 bases agree with TRBD1. The CDR3 length is 15 residues. The V gene's germline CDR1 is SGHNT and CDR2 YYREEE (reference sequence). The J segment lost 0 bases and the V segment lost 4 bases, leaving 4 bases of the junction unmatched. This CDR3 reads CASSRDRHSGNTIYF. CDR3 nucleotide sequence: TGTGCCAGCAGCCGGGACAGACACTCTGGAAACACCATATATTTT.

V is TRBV7-2 and J is TRBJ2-5; the D gene is possibly TRBD2 (7 bases). The length of the CDR3 is 19 residues. The V gene lost 1 base and the J gene lost 3 bases, with 24 bases spanning the gap. CDR1 and CDR2 from the germline V gene are SGHTA and FQGNSA. The DNA of the CDR3 is TGTGCCAGCAGCTTAGTTCCGCGGGGGATCACAGGGCGGAAAGAGACCCAGTACTTC. It codes for CASSLVPRGITGRKETQYF.

The count of this clone is one. The genes are TRBV19 and TRBJ2-7; 8 nucleotides agree with TRBD1. Looked up from germline, CDR1 is LNHDA and CDR2 is SQIVND (reference sequence). The CDR3 is made up of 14 amino acids. V was clipped by 5 bases and J by 0 bases; unmatched bases: 3. The CDR3 coding sequence is TGTGCCAGTAGTGCAGGGGGCTACTCCTACGAGCAGTACTTC. Translation gives CASSAGGYSYEQYF.

The rearrangement uses TRBV3-1 (or the pseudogene TRBV3-2) and TRBJ2-3; D remains unclear. The CDR3 totals 16 residues. Trimming stripped 2 bases from V and 1 base from J, with 13 bases between. Germline V gene lookup returns CDR1 LGHDT and CDR2 YNNKEL (reference sequence). The CDR3 DNA reads as TGTGCCAGCAGCCAAATAGCTAGAGGCGGCACAGATACGCAGTATTTT. It is translated as CASSQIARGGTDTQYF.

CDR3 in amino acids: CASSLLLSVGQGAPYTIYF. In DNA form, the CDR3 reads TGTGCCAGCAGCTTACTCCTCTCTGTTGGACAGGGGGCGCCTTACACCATATATTTT. The chain links TRBV7-9 to TRBJ1-3, with TRBD1 identical over 11 bases. CDR1 is SEHNR and CDR2 is FQNEAQ in the germline V gene (reference sequence). J was trimmed by 8 bases and V by 2 bases; bases with no gene match: 17. The CDR3 loop spans 19 amino acids.